The source of this TCR beta chain is a study of blood T cell repertoires in COVID-19. Overall study: Acute and convalescent COVID-19 specimens originated in the United States, Italy and Spain. Sources were T cells, B-cell-depleted T cells, or PBMCs; the material itself was cDNA or gDNA.

The junction had 10 bases not matched to a gene; V was cut back by 6 bases and J by 10 bases. The CDR3 sequence is 15 residues long. Looked up from germline, CDR1 is MRHNA and CDR2 is SNTAGT. Original processing notes: By means of reference gene primer amplification, nucleated cell counts were estimated. Assay used: immunoSEQ multiplex PCR; TCRdb lists only in-frame clones, some missing. V and J calls and clone size come straight from that table; D and trimming were deduced from the DNA. The sample contains about 59,000 clones, about nine tenths of which appear only once. The genes are TRBV6-4 and TRBJ2-1, with 12 bases matching TRBD2. Material for sequencing was peripheral blood. The clonotype comes from a human donor in a cohort sampled during active COVID-19. CDR3 DNA sequence: TGTGCCAGCAGACAAGGTCTAGCGGGGGGGCACGAGCAGTTCTTC. Amino acids: CASRQGLAGGHEQFF.